The clone carrying this T cell receptor (beta chain) was recorded a few times. The antigen remains undetermined. Since all of the isolated RNA was reverse transcribed, expressed TCRB transcripts were what got sequenced. Generated by immunoSEQ multiplex PCR, the TCRdb table keeps only in-frame clones and is missing some. The sample holds about 900,000 clones; around a sixth are singletons and the top ten take 0.023%. This sample was included in a study of beta chain features in type 1 diabetes. About the research overall: Sorted cells, 107,917,701 in number, were examined across all samples. General study results and limits: Relative to healthy donors, patients appeared to have naive, central memory and Treg TCRB repertoires that were more similar.

Germline loops: CDR1 SGHRS, CDR2 YFSETQ. Unmatched junction bases numbered 11, after V lost 4 bases and J lost 5 bases. The CDR3 is made up of 16 amino acids. Purity (above 95%) was reached by all sorted populations. This clonotype was sampled from a woman under 30 in good health. Sample: naive CD4+ T cells from blood. V usage is TRBV5-1 and J usage is TRBJ2-5; 10 bases agree with TRBD2. CDR3 in amino acids: CASSRQREGLLETQYF. CDR3 DNA sequence: TGCGCCAGCAGCCGCCAGCGGGAGGGCCTTCTTGAGACCCAGTACTTC.